This T cell receptor (beta chain) was identified in a study of cytomegalovirus exposure and HLA in healthy donors. CDR3 length equals 15 residues. CDR1 and CDR2 from the germline V gene are SGHRS and YFSETQ. J was trimmed by 4 bases and V by 4 bases; bases with no gene match: 6. PCR was performed using 60 Vbeta and 13 Jbeta primers. TCRdb keeps only in-frame clones here, not all; method: immunoSEQ multiplex PCR. Among 70,000 to 85,000 clones listed, around 68% were seen once. The clonotype was recovered from a middle-aged man in good health and CMV-seropositive. The sample comprised PBMCs. This chain links TRBV5-1 with TRBJ2-1; 9 positions agree with TRBD1. The CDR3: CASSKAGTGYNEQFF. In DNA form, the CDR3 reads TGCGCCAGCAGCAAAGCCGGGACAGGGTACAATGAGCAGTTCTTC.